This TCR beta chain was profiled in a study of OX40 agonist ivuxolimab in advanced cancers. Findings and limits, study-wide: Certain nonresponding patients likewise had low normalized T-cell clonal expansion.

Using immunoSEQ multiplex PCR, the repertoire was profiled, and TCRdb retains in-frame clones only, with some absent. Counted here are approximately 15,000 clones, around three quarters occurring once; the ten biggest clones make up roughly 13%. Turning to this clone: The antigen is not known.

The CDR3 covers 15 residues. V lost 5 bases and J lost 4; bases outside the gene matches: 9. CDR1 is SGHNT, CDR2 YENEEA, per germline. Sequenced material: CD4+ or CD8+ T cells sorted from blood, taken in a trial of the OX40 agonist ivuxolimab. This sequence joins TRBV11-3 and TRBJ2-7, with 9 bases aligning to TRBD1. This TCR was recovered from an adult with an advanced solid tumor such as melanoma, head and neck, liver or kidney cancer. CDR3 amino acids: CASSMTWTGEYEQYF. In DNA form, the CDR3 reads TGTGCCAGCAGCATGACGTGGACAGGGGAGTACGAGCAGTACTTC.